The present entry profiles one T cell receptor beta chain with its context. The antigen remains undetermined. The sample comes from a study of chemoradiotherapy in HPV16-positive cancers. Study background: Candidate HPV-specific clones and shared TCR motifs came from a couple of HPV16-positive patients.

The CDR3 runs to 15 residues. Trimming removed 1 base at V and 5 bases at J, with 11 bases between. CDR1 is SEHNR and CDR2 is FQNEAQ in the germline V gene (reference sequence). TCRdb's copy holds only in-frame clones and misses some; the assay was immunoSEQ multiplex PCR. Of about 12,000 clones in the sample, around 80% are singletons; the top ten hold about 2.1%. Broader study findings: Functional assays defining HPV-specific T cells used only a couple of HPV16-positive patients.

The chain combines TRBV7-9 with TRBJ1-4; D unclear. The TCR was taken from a human donor with HPV-associated anogenital cancer. Sampling was performed from a patient who underwent chemoradiotherapy. This CDR3 reads CASSLGLQINEKLFF. The DNA for the CDR3 is TGTGCCAGCAGCTTAGGACTACAGATAAATGAAAAACTGTTTTTT.